The 17 T cell receptor beta chains reported below all come from one sample, sequenced in a study of CD8+ T cells in alopecia areata. After isolation, RNA underwent reverse transcription to generate cDNA as the sequencing template. Profiled with immunoSEQ multiplex PCR; TCRdb holds only in-frame clones, not every one. This table holds around 150,000 clones, 50% to 65% found once. The specimen was CD4+ T cells sorted from blood. Source of these receptors: a human donor in good health.

This clone was seen only a few times. The chain links TRBV7-8 to TRBJ2-5; the D gene could be TRBD1 or TRBD2 (5 bases each). The CDR3 spans 15 residues. Germline CDR1 and CDR2: SGHVS and FQNEAQ. V was clipped by 6 bases and J by 0 bases, with 14 bases between them. CDR3 nucleotides: TGTGCCAGCAGACCTCCGGGACGCTACCAAGAGACCCAGTACTTC. This translates into CASRPPGRYQETQYF.

This rearrangement joins TRBV7-9 to TRBJ1-5; 9 nucleotides line up with TRBD1. The junction had 4 bases not matched to a gene; V was cut back by 6 bases and J by 4 bases. This CDR3 has 14 residues. The germline CDR1 and CDR2 sequences are SEHNR and FQNEAQ (reference sequence). CDR3 sequence reads: CASSLGTGNQPQHF. CDR3 DNA: TGTGCCAGCAGTCTGGGGACAGGGAATCAGCCCCAGCATTTT.

The rearrangement uses TRBV5-1 and TRBJ2-3, with a tentative D call TRBD2 (5 bases). Germline V gives CDR1 SGHRS, CDR2 YFSETQ. The V end lost 0 bases, the J end lost 0 bases, and 8 bases lay between the germline ends. This CDR3 has 15 residues. CDR3 nucleotide sequence: TGCGCCAGCAGCTTGGTGGGAGTTAGCACAGATACGCAGTATTTT. It is translated as CASSLVGVSTDTQYF.

This chain joins TRBV4-1 and TRBJ2-7; 7 positions match TRBD1. The length of the CDR3 is 16 residues. The trim removed 0 bases at V and 7 bases at J, leaving 12 bases unmatched. CDR1 is MGHRA, CDR2 YSYEKL, per germline. DNA of the CDR3: TGCGCCAGCAGCCAAGATAGGGGGCTAGCTTCAAGGGAGCAGTACTTC. Protein product: CASSQDRGLASREQYF.

The sample holds a few counts of this clone. V gene TRBV29-1 combines with J gene TRBJ2-4; D is unresolved. Trimming took 3 bases from V and 6 from J, leaving 6 bases between them. The germline CDR1 and CDR2 sequences are SQVTM and ANQGSEA. This CDR3 contains 11 residues. In DNA, the CDR3 is TGCAGCGTTGACATTCTAAACATTCAGTACTTC. Amino acids: CSVDILNIQYF.

The V call is TRBV29-1, the J call TRBJ2-1, with D possibly matching TRBD2 (5 bases). V dropped 5 bases and J dropped 0 bases, with 14 bases sitting between them. CDR1 is SQVTM, CDR2 ANQGSEA, per germline. The CDR3 spans 15 residues. This CDR3 is CSVTGSARSYNEQFF. In nucleotides, the CDR3 is TGCAGCGTTACTGGGAGCGCTCGCTCCTACAATGAGCAGTTCTTC.

V usage is TRBV4-2 and J usage is TRBJ2-3; 10 nucleotides align to TRBD2. This CDR3 has 15 residues. Germline V gives CDR1 LGHNA, CDR2 YNFKEQ. With V trimmed by 0 bases and J by 6 bases, 3 bases remained unmatched. The CDR3 DNA is TGTGCCAGCAGCCAAGAAACAGCGGGAGGGGATACGCAGTATTTT. Its protein product is CASSQETAGGDTQYF.

This chain links TRBV5-1 with TRBJ1-1; 8 nucleotides match TRBD1. The CDR3 has 16 residues. Germline-derived CDR1 and CDR2 are SGHRS and YFSETQ. V gave up 0 bases and J gave up 4 bases; unmatched junction bases: 8. CDR3 bases: TGCGCCAGCAGCTTGGGACCCGACAGGGGAATCACTGAAGCTTTCTTT. Its translation: CASSLGPDRGITEAFF.

V usage is TRBV7-2 and J usage is TRBJ2-7; 9 positions agree with TRBD1. The CDR3 spans 15 residues. Germline-derived CDR1 and CDR2 are SGHTA and FQGNSA. V shed 5 bases, J shed 7 bases, and the junction held 12 bases outside the gene matches. In DNA, the CDR3 is TGTGCCAGCAGCGCCCCGGGACAGGGCGGTCAGGAGCAGTACTTC. Residues: CASSAPGQGGQEQYF.

The rearrangement joins TRBV4-1 to TRBJ1-5; D is unresolved. Per the germline V gene, CDR1 is MGHRA and CDR2 is YSYEKL. Trimming shortened V by 0 bases and J by 0 bases, and 9 bases separated the two germline ends. The CDR3 loop spans 16 amino acids. For the CDR3, the DNA is TGCGCCAGCAGCCAAGAGCAGGATTATAGCAATCAGCCCCAGCATTTT. Translated: CASSQEQDYSNQPQHF.

This chain links TRBV5-6 with TRBJ2-5; tentative D call: TRBD2 (5 bases). Germline CDR1 and CDR2: SGHDT and YYEEEE. CDR3 length: 15 residues. V was shortened by 1 base and J by 3 bases, with 13 bases between the two germline ends. The chain's CDR3 is CASSLRAWRKETQYF. CDR3 DNA: TGTGCCAGCAGCTTGCGAGCTTGGAGGAAAGAGACCCAGTACTTC.

This rearrangement joins TRBV25-1 to TRBJ1-3, with D unresolved. Trimming stripped 3 bases from V and 4 bases from J, with 10 bases between. This CDR3 is 14 amino acids long. Germline CDR1 MGHDK, CDR2 SYGVNS. DNA of the CDR3: TGTGCCAGCAGTGACGAGGGTTTCGGAAACACCATATATTTT. It codes for CASSDEGFGNTIYF.

The CDR3 sequence: CASRVSLGAGEQFF. The CDR3 DNA sequence: TGTGCCAGCAGAGTGTCCCTGGGGGCTGGTGAGCAGTTCTTC. The chain has TRBV9 and TRBJ2-1, with D tentatively TRBD1 (6 bases). V lost 5 bases and J lost 9, with 18 bases in between. The CDR3 sequence is 14 residues long. CDR1 and CDR2 (germline): SGDLS, YYNGEE.

The J gene is TRBJ2-1, the V gene TRBV4-1; D gene unclear. The CDR3 loop spans 15 amino acids. V lost 2 bases and J 5 bases, leaving 13 bases between the germline ends. Germline V gene sequence: CDR1 MGHRA, CDR2 YSYEKL. The CDR3 sequence: CASSQLRAGHNEQFF. The CDR3, as DNA: TGCGCCAGCAGCCAACTACGGGCAGGTCACAATGAGCAGTTCTTC.

The chain recombines TRBV19 with TRBJ1-5; D is uncertain. Trimming took off 3 bases at V and 4 bases at J, with 10 bases between the two ends. Per germline, CDR1 LNHDA and CDR2 SQIVND (reference sequence). The CDR3 runs to 14 residues. The DNA of the CDR3 is TGTGCCAGTAGTATTCGGGGAACGAATCAGCCCCAGCATTTT. Protein: CASSIRGTNQPQHF.

CDR3 nucleotides: TGTGCCATCAGGGGACAGAGCACAGATACGCAGTATTTT. Its protein is CAIRGQSTDTQYF. The gene calls are TRBV10-3 and TRBJ2-3, with 7 bases that match TRBD1. CDR3 length: 13 amino acids. Germline trimming cut 6 bases from V and 0 bases from J; bases unmatched to any gene: 0. Germline V gives CDR1 ENHRY, CDR2 SYGVKD.

The rearrangement links TRBV29-1 to TRBJ2-1, with 12 bases identical to TRBD2. The V gene's germline CDR1 is SQVTM and CDR2 ANQGSEA. After removal of 6 bases from V and 3 bases from J, the junction contained 3 bases not matched to a gene. The CDR3 length is 14 residues. The CDR3 nucleotides read TGCAGCGTGCGGACTAGCGGGAACTACAATGAGCAGTTCTTC. This gives the protein CSVRTSGNYNEQFF.